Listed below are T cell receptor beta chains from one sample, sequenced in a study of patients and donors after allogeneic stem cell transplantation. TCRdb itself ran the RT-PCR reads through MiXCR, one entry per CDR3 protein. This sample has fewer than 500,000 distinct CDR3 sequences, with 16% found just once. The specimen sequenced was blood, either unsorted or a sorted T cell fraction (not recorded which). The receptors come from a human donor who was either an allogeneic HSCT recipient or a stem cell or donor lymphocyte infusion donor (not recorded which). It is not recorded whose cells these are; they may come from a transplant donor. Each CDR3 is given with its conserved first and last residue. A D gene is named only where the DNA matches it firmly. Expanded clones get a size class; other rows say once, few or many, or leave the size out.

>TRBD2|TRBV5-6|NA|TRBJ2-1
CASSLRTTSGDNEQFF
TGTGCCAGCAGCTTGAGGACGACTAGCGGGGACAATGAGCAGTTCTTC
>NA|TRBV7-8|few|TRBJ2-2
CASSLGLGRSFVGELFF
TGTGCCAGCAGCTTAGGACTAGGGCGGAGTTTTGTCGGGGAGCTGTTTTTT
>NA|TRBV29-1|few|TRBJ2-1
CSVGDRPGGEQFF
TGCAGCGTTGGAGACAGGCCCGGCGGTGAGCAGTTCTTC
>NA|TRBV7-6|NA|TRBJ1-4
CASRGFGDLNEKLFF
TGTGCCAGCAGAGGATTCGGGGACCTTAATGAAAAACTGTTTTTT
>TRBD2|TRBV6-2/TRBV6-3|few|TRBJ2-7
CASSYPSGRREQYF
TGTGCCAGCAGTTACCCCAGCGGGAGACGCGAGCAGTACTTC
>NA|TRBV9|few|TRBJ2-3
CASSVGGAGFESTDTQYF
TGTGCCAGCAGCGTAGGGGGGGCCGGGTTCGAGAGCACAGATACGCAGTATTTT
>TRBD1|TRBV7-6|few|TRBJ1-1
CASSSDRVTEAFF
TGTGCCAGCAGCTCAGACAGGGTGACTGAAGCTTTCTTT
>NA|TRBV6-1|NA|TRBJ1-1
CASRKAGVVNTEAFF
TGTGCCAGCAGGAAGGCAGGGGTGGTGAACACTGAAGCTTTCTTT
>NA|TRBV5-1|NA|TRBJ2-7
CASSSGRSLYEQYF
TGCGCCAGCAGCTCGGGACGGAGCCTATACGAGCAGTACTTC
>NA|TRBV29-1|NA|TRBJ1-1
CSVEGTANTEAFF
TGCAGCGTTGAAGGGACAGCGAACACTGAAGCTTTCTTT
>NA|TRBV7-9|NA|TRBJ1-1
CASSLGREANTEAFF
TGTGCCAGCAGCTTAGGCAGGGAAGCGAACACTGAAGCTTTCTTT
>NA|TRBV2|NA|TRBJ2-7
CASSESTRAKGEQYF
TGTGCCAGCAGTGAATCTACCCGGGCAAAGGGGGAGCAGTACTTC
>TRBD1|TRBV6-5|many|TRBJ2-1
CASSSPGQVWYNEQFF
TGTGCCAGCAGTTCCCCGGGACAGGTGTGGTACAATGAGCAGTTCTTC
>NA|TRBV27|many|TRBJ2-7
CASSLFRYYEQYF
TGTGCCAGCAGTTTATTCAGATACTACGAGCAGTACTTC
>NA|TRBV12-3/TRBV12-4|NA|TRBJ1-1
CASRGTALPMNTEAFF
TGTGCCAGCAGGGGAACAGCACTCCCTATGAACACTGAAGCTTTCTTT
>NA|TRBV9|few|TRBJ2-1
CASGMINEQFF
TGTGCCAGTGGAATGATCAATGAGCAGTTCTTC
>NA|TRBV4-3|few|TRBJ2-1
CASSQGLVNEQFF
TGCGCCAGCAGCCAAGGACTAGTCAATGAGCAGTTCTTC
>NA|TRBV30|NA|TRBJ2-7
CAWSAPSRAHEQYF
TGTGCCTGGAGTGCCCCCTCCCGGGCCCACGAGCAGTACTTC
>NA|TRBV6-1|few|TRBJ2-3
CASSPRRVASTDTQYF
TGTGCCAGCAGTCCACGTAGGGTCGCTAGCACAGATACGCAGTATTTT
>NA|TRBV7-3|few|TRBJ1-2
CASSLTGGGAGGYTF
TGTGCCAGCAGCTTAACGGGAGGAGGAGCAGGTGGCTACACCTTC
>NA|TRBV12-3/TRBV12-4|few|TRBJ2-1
CASSLLRPGGNEQFF
TGTGCCAGCAGTTTATTGCGGCCTGGTGGCAATGAGCAGTTCTTC
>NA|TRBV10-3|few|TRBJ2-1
CATTTGSIGGDEQFF
TGTGCCACCACGACCGGGAGTATCGGTGGCGATGAGCAGTTCTTC
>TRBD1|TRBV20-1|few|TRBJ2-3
CSATQGAMNTQYF
TGCAGTGCTACCCAGGGGGCTATGAATACGCAGTATTTT
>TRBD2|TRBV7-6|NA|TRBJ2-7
CASSWWSGRGVEQYF
TGTGCCAGCAGCTGGTGGAGCGGGAGGGGCGTCGAGCAGTACTTC
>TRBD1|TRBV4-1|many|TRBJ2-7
CASSHPGQGNYEQYF
TGCGCCAGCAGCCATCCGGGACAGGGGAACTACGAGCAGTACTTC
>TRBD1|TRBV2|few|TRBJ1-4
CASSATGLDEKLFF
TGTGCCAGCAGTGCGACAGGGTTGGATGAAAAACTGTTTTTT
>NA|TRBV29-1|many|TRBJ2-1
CSASSPRDLNEQFF
TGCAGCGCCTCGTCCCCGCGGGACCTCAATGAGCAGTTCTTC
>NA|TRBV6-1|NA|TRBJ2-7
CASSPMSGSYEQYF
TGTGCCAGCAGCCCCATGAGCGGGTCCTACGAGCAGTACTTC
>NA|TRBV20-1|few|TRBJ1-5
CSARDPGGSWHF
TGCAGTGCTAGAGATCCAGGAGGATCTTGGCATTTT
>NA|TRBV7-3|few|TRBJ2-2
CASSLELGGELFF
TGTGCCAGCAGCTTAGAACTTGGCGGGGAGCTGTTTTTT
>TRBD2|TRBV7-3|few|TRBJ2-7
CASSLSSGGHYEQYF
TGTGCCAGCAGCTTAAGTAGCGGGGGACACTACGAGCAGTACTTC
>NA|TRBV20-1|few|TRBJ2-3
CSAIVPGIKDTQYF
TGCAGTGCTATCGTACCTGGGATTAAAGATACGCAGTATTTT
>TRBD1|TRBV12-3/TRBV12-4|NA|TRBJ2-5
CASSLGGQGVGNRKTQYF
TGTGCCAGCAGTTTGGGTGGGCAGGGGGTCGGTAATAGAAAGACCCAGTACTTC
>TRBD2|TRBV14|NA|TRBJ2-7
CASSPSTSGRNSYF
TGTGCCAGCAGCCCCTCTACTAGCGGCCGCAATTCGTACTTC
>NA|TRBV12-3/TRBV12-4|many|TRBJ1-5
CASSPRRASNQPQHF
TGTGCCAGCAGCCCACGCCGAGCTAGCAATCAGCCCCAGCATTTT
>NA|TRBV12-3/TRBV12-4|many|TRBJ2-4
CASSLAKNIQYF
TGTGCCAGCAGCCTAGCCAAAAACATTCAGTACTTC
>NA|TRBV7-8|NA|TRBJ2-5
CASTPVEVQYF
TGTGCCAGCACCCCCGTAGAGGTCCAGTACTTC
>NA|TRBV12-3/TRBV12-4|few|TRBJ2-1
CASRTRGSYNEQFF
TGTGCCAGCAGGACTCGCGGCTCCTACAATGAGCAGTTCTTC
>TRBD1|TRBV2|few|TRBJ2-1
CASSEDRGDVNEQFF
TGTGCCAGCAGTGAGGACAGGGGTGACGTCAATGAGCAGTTCTTC
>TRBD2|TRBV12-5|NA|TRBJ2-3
CASGLEAGLAGGEDTQYF
TGTGCTAGTGGTTTGGAAGCGGGACTAGCGGGAGGCGAGGATACGCAGTATTTT
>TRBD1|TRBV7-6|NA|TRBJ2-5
CASSPKQGARETQYF
TGTGCCAGCAGCCCAAAACAGGGGGCTAGAGAGACCCAGTACTTC
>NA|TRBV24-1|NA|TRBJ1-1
CATSDPGRDEAFF
TGTGCCACCAGTGACCCCGGAAGGGATGAAGCTTTCTTT
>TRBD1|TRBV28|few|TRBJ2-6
CASRGQTRGANVLTF
TGTGCCAGCAGGGGACAGACTCGTGGGGCCAACGTCCTGACTTTC
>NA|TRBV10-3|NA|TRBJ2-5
CAISTGLGGALGETQYF
TGTGCCATCAGTACCGGGCTAGGGGGGGCCCTTGGAGAGACCCAGTACTTC
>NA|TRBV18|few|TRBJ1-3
CASSLNPLNSGNTIYF
TGTGCCAGCTCACTCAATCCGCTGAACTCTGGAAACACCATATATTTT
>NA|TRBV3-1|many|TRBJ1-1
CASSVQGANTEAFF
TGTGCCAGCAGCGTACAAGGGGCGAACACTGAAGCTTTCTTT
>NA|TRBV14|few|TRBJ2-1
CASSQVYDEQFF
TGTGCCAGCAGCCAAGTTTATGATGAGCAGTTCTTC
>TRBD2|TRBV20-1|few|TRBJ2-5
CSAKDYGGQETQYF
TGCAGTGCCAAGGATTACGGGGGGCAAGAGACCCAGTACTTC
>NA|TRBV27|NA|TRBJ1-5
CASSSAGATIKPQHF
TGTGCCAGCAGTTCCGCCGGGGCCACAATCAAGCCCCAGCATTTT
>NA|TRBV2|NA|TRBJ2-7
CASSSQGGYEQYF
TGTGCCAGCAGTTCGCAGGGGGGCTACGAGCAGTACTTC
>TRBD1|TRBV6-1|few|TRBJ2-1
CASRVGQGFQSSYNEQFF
TGTGCCAGCAGGGTGGGACAGGGGTTCCAAAGCTCCTACAATGAGCAGTTCTTC
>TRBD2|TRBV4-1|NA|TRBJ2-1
CASSHPGLATNEQFF
TGCGCCAGCAGCCACCCGGGACTAGCGACGAATGAGCAGTTCTTC
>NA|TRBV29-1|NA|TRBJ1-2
CSVEFRTYGYTF
TGCAGCGTTGAATTTCGGACCTATGGCTACACCTTC
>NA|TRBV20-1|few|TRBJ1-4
CSARGRREKLFF
TGCAGTGCTAGGGGGCGCAGAGAAAAACTGTTTTTT
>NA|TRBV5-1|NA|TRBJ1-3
CASSLGSGHSGNTIYF
TGCGCCAGCAGCTTGGGATCGGGGCACTCTGGAAACACCATATATTTT
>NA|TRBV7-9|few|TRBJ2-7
CASSLAGQFSYEQYF
TGTGCCAGCAGCTTAGCTGGACAGTTCTCCTACGAGCAGTACTTC
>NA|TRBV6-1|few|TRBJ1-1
CASNTNRVMNTEAFF
TGTGCCAGCAATACCAACAGGGTAATGAACACTGAAGCTTTCTTT